The next 20 T cell receptor beta chains were all read from a single sample in a study of tumor-infiltrating lymphocytes in primary liver carcinoma. TCR beta cDNA was made from 500 ng total RNA with a constant-region primer. Each TCR beta library was derived from three nested multiplex PCR rounds that employed slightly modified ARM-PCR. Primers for the first two PCR rounds were TRBV1-TRBV30 forward primers and a C-beta reverse primer (about 9 cycles per round). TCRdb passed the multiplex PCR reads through MiXCR, listing each CDR3 protein once. The table shows tens of thousands of distinct CDR3 sequences, with about two thirds occurring only once. Unsorted bulk tissue of about 18-34 mg yielded co-extracted RNA and DNA. Sequenced input: liver tumor tissue from sampling region 5. The subset: tumor region T5, tumor centre. The receptors come from a man aged 35 to 55 with primary liver carcinoma and hepatitis B virus infection.

About this clonotype itself: The conserved closing phenylalanine or tryptophan is absent in this CDR3, likely reflecting a read error. It is unclear where the CDR3 begins or ends on the DNA, so no DNA is shown, and the CDR3 is as TCRdb lists it. The rearrangement joins TRBV11-2 to TRBJ2-2; whether TRBD1, the table's D call, matches the DNA was not checked. Ends included, the CDR3 has 14 residues. CDR1 SGHAT and CDR2 FQNNGV come from the germline V gene. This CDR3 reads CASSSSRNTGELLY.

This clonotype showed up many times. V and J are TRBV30 and TRBJ2-1, with no clear D. CDR3 size: 11 residues. Germline CDR1 reads GTSNPN; CDR2 reads SVGIG (reference sequence). V was cut by 3 bases and J by 10 bases, with 10 bases left in between. DNA of the CDR3: TGTGCCTGGAGGGGTATTGGGGAGCAGTTCTTC. Encoded protein: CAWRGIGEQFF.

A note on this clonotype: This may be a read error: a much more frequent sequence differs by one nucleotide. CDR3 coding DNA: TGTGCCAGCAGGTCGGGAAGGGCGGGGGCCTACGATGAGCAGTTCTTC. It is translated as CASRSGRAGAYDEQFF. V gene TRBV28 combines with J gene TRBJ2-1; the D gene is possibly TRBD2 (7 bases). CDR1 is MDHEN and CDR2 is SYDVKM in the germline V gene. This CDR3 is 16 amino acids long.

The CDR3 DNA reads as TGTGCCACCAGCAGAGTTGATAGCGGGAGAGCGATACCGGACAATGAGCAGTTCTTC. Its protein is CATSRVDSGRAIPDNEQFF. This sequence joins TRBV15 and TRBJ2-1; TRBD2 aligns across 9 bases. Germline V CDR1 and CDR2: LNHNV, YYDKDF (reference sequence). The CDR3 sequence is 19 residues long. J was trimmed by 5 bases and V by 1 base; bases with no gene match: 15.

Of note for this clonotype: Its ends do not fully match the called genes, so a read error is possible. The chain is built from TRBV2 and TRBJ2-3; TRBD2 matches 7 bases. The CDR3 is made up of 16 amino acids. The V gene's germline CDR1 is SNHLY and CDR2 FYNNEI. CDR3 protein: CASSEQGGSNPDMQYF. CDR3 nucleotide sequence: TGTGCCAGCAGTGAACAAGGCGGGAGTAATCCAGATATGCAGTATTTT.

A remark on this clonotype: Germline and junction disagree at one end, which may indicate a read error. The CDR3 spells CVSGPGGEYRLGDEQFF. In DNA form, the CDR3 reads TGTGTTAGTGGTCCAGGGGGCGAGTACAGGTTGGGGGATGAGCAGTTCTTC. The rearrangement joins TRBV12-5 to TRBJ2-1, with 8 bases aligning to TRBD1. Germline V gene lookup returns CDR1 LGHNT and CDR2 FRNRAP. The CDR3 runs 17 residues.

The rearrangement links TRBV11-2 to TRBJ2-7; weak D call: TRBD2 (6 bases). V dropped 10 bases and J dropped 6 bases, with 25 bases sitting between them. CDR1 SGHAT and CDR2 FQNNGV come from the germline V gene. The CDR3 extends over 15 amino acids. The CDR3 sequence is CAINLGGTLPCEQYF. CDR3 DNA sequence: TGTGCCATCAACCTCGGCGGGACTCTACCCTGCGAGCAGTACTTC. The full variable domain, with the rest looked up from reference TRBV11-2 and TRBJ2-7, is EAGVAQSPRYKIIEKRQSVAFWCNPISGHATLYWYQQILGQGPKLLIQFQNNGVVDDSQLPKDRFSAERLKGVDSTLKIQPAKLEDSAVYLCAINLGGTLPCEQYFGPGTRLTVT.

This clonotype appeared many times. This chain connects TRBV4-1 to TRBJ2-1, with 9 bases that match TRBD2. V lost 2 bases, J lost 3 bases, and 8 bases stayed unmatched. CDR3 size: 17 residues. The V gene's germline CDR1 is MGHRA and CDR2 YSYEKL. The CDR3 DNA is TGCGCCAGCAGCCAACCGTGGGGACTAGCAGACTACAATGAGCAGTTCTTC. The encoded protein is CASSQPWGLADYNEQFF.

At least ten counts were recorded for this clonotype. V is TRBV29-1 and J is TRBJ1-4; D gene uncertain. V was clipped by 8 bases and J by 0 bases, with 13 bases between them. CDR1 SQVTM and CDR2 ANQGSEA come from the germline V gene. This CDR3 spans 14 amino acids. The DNA for the CDR3 is TGCAGCTGCGGCTCAGGACCAACTAATGAAAAACTGTTTTTT. Its protein product is CSCGSGPTNEKLFF.

The rearrangement joins TRBV29-1 to TRBJ1-1, with a tentative D call TRBD1 (6 bases). Trimming stripped 8 bases from V and 0 bases from J, with 22 bases between. Germline assignment: CDR1 SQVTM and CDR2 ANQGSEA. The CDR3 sequence is 16 residues long. In nucleotides, the CDR3 is TGCAGCCTTGGTGGGGCCAGGGGCATTATGAACACTGAAGCTTTCTTT. This codes for CSLGGARGIMNTEAFF.

About this clonotype itself: Mismatch with germline at one junction end may stem from a read error. The V gene is TRBV6-2 or TRBV6-3, the J gene TRBJ2-7; perhaps TRBD1 as D (6 bases). The CDR3 has 14 amino acids. The germline V gene has CDR1 MNHEY and CDR2 SVGEGT. The CDR3 region has the DNA TGTGCCAGCAGTGGGGACAAGGGGCTCTACGAGCAGTTTTTC. This translates into CASSGDKGLYEQFF.

To note about this clonotype: At one of its ends the junction is not consistent with the germline gene, which may arise from a read error. The chain recombines TRBV6-6 with TRBJ1-2, with D possibly being TRBD1 (5 bases). CDR3 length: 19 residues. Germline V gene lookup returns CDR1 MNHNY and CDR2 SVGAGI (reference sequence). The DNA for the CDR3 is TGTGCCAGCTTCTCCTCGCGGTGGGACTCCGGCTTCGATTACTATGGGTACGCCTTC. It translates to CASFSSRWDSGFDYYGYAF.

The CDR3 region is CASSTGGPHNEQFF. The CDR3 region has the DNA TGTGCCAGCAGCACGGGAGGGCCGCACAATGAGCAGTTCTTC. The rearrangement uses TRBV11-2 and TRBJ2-1; 8 bases fit TRBD2. The germline V gene encodes CDR1 SGHAT and CDR2 FQNNGV. With V trimmed by 5 bases and J by 5 bases, 5 bases remained unmatched. The length of the CDR3 is 14 residues.

This clonotype was picked up one time. One end of the junction does not line up with germline, which may come from a read error. This rearrangement joins TRBV11-2 to TRBJ1-1; D gene unclear. Germline CDR1 SGHAT, CDR2 FQNNGV. The length of the CDR3 is 14 residues. This CDR3 reads CANSTADSVTEALF. The CDR3 DNA sequence: TGTGCCAACAGCACAGCCGATTCCGTAACTGAAGCTCTCTTT. Full variable domain (remainder filled in from reference TRBV11-2 and TRBJ1-1): EAGVAQSPRYKIIEKRQSVAFWCNPISGHATLYWYQQILGQGPKLLIQFQNNGVVDDSQLPKDRFSAERLKGVDSTLKIQPAKLEDSAVYLCANSTADSVTEALFGQGTRLTVV.

There are a few counts of this clonotype. A single base separates this from a much larger clone, so it may be a read error. The CDR3 DNA sequence: TGTGTCAGCAGCCCTCTTCCGGGGAATGAAAAACTGTTTTTT. The encoded protein is CVSSPLPGNEKLFF. V gene TRBV5-4 combines with J gene TRBJ1-4; the D is unclear. The CDR3 runs to 14 residues. The V gene's germline CDR1 is SGHNT and CDR2 YYREEE (reference sequence).

V gene TRBV2 combines with J gene TRBJ1-1; D gene unclear. This CDR3 spans 12 amino acids. Trimming cost V 6 bases and J 5 bases, with 10 bases left between them. Looked up from germline, CDR1 is SNHLY and CDR2 is FYNNEI. For the CDR3, the DNA is TGTGCCAGCAGCCTAGAGTGGACTGAAGCTTTCTTT. It translates to CASSLEWTEAFF.

Comment on this clonotype: A clone one base away is much larger, so this may be a read error. The chain uses TRBV6-2 or TRBV6-3 and TRBJ2-1, with D unresolved. The CDR3 consists of 15 residues. The germline V and J ends were trimmed by 3 bases and 9 bases, with 18 bases remaining between them. The germline gives CDR1 MNHEY, CDR2 SVGEGT. CDR3 DNA sequence: TGTGCCAGCAGTTATAGATCCCATGGGGTGGTTGAGCAGTTCTTC. It translates to CASSYRSHGVVEQFF.

This clonotype showed up just once. An end of the junction does not agree with germline; a read error may underlie this. The rearrangement joins TRBV5-1 to TRBJ2-2, with D possibly matching TRBD1 (6 bases). Per the germline V gene, CDR1 is SGHRS and CDR2 is YFSETQ. The CDR3 runs 15 residues. The CDR3 loop is CANSRAGAHTRELFF. The CDR3, as DNA: TGCGCCAACAGCCGCGCAGGGGCTCACACCAGGGAGCTGTTTTTT.

About this clonotype: This sequence may be a read error, since a much larger clone differs from it by one base. The J gene is TRBJ2-3, the V gene TRBV24-1, with no clear D. V gave up 6 bases and J gave up 5 bases, with 14 bases separating them. Germline V gene data show CDR1 as KGHDR and CDR2 as SFDVKD. The CDR3 sequence is 14 residues long. In DNA form, the CDR3 reads TGTGCCACCAGTCCCTACCTCACCGTAGATACGCAGTATTTT. Encoded protein: CATSPYLTVDTQYF.

Worth noting for this clonotype: The conserved phenylalanine or tryptophan normally closing the CDR3 is absent here, so this likely arose from a read error. The V call is TRBV6-6, the J call TRBJ1-2; no clear D. The CDR3 length is 14 residues. Germline CDR1 reads MNHNY; CDR2 reads SVGAGI (reference sequence). The CDR3 DNA reads TGTGCCATCAGTTCGCGACCGTCTAACTATGGCTACACCTTA. Translation gives CAISSRPSNYGYTL.